Below, 30 T cell receptor beta chains from the same sample are listed, as sequenced in a study of T cell responses to AZD1222 COVID-19 vaccine. Profiled with immunoSEQ multiplex PCR; TCRdb holds only in-frame clones, not every one. The sample comprises 200,000 or so clones, more than 75% of which are singletons, and 0.99% rests with the top ten. Sample: peripheral blood, taken on day 0 of AZD1222 vaccination. Source of these receptors: an adult in good health.

The V and J genes are TRBV5-6 and TRBJ1-2, with a possible D match to TRBD1 (5 bases). Germline V gives CDR1 SGHDT, CDR2 YYEEEE. Trimming cost V 4 bases and J 8 bases, with 15 bases left between them. This CDR3 is 13 amino acids long. The CDR3 here is CASSPGSKGGYTF. CDR3 in DNA: TGTGCCAGCAGCCCAGGATCTAAGGGGGGCTACACCTTC.

About this clone itself: Distinct nucleotide sequences in the sample also encode this CDR3. The chain recombines TRBV7-9 with TRBJ1-4; 9 bases are a match to TRBD1. This CDR3 contains 15 residues. From germline, CDR1 is SEHNR and CDR2 FQNEAQ (reference sequence). Germline trimming cut 3 bases from V and 2 bases from J; bases unmatched to any gene: 1. CDR3 loop: CASSLGQGTNEKLFF. The CDR3 nucleotides read TGTGCCAGCAGCTTGGGACAGGGCACTAATGAAAAACTGTTTTTT. The entire variable domain, with the rest obtained from reference TRBV7-9 and TRBJ1-4, is as follows: DTGVSQNPRHKITKRGQNVTFRCDPISEHNRLYWYRQTLGQGPEFLTYFQNEAQLEKSRLLSDRFSAERPKGSFSTLEIQRTEQGDSAMYLCASSLGQGTNEKLFFGSGTQLSVL.

In its sample, this clone was seen a few times. This rearrangement joins TRBV7-2 to TRBJ1-2; D may be TRBD1 (5 bases). The CDR3 extends over 16 amino acids. Germline CDR1 and CDR2: SGHTA and FQGNSA. V lost 7 bases, J lost 8 bases, and 26 bases lay in between. The CDR3, as DNA: TGTGCCAGCAATCGGGGGTCGTCCGAGTCGATTCAAGGCTACACCTTC. Protein product: CASNRGSSESIQGYTF.

The V call is TRBV5-1, the J call TRBJ2-1; no firm D call. The CDR3 covers 15 residues. Germline V CDR1 and CDR2: SGHRS, YFSETQ. With 1 base removed from V and 0 bases from J, the gap between germline ends came to 8 bases. The CDR3 spells CASSLYGSSYNEQFF. The CDR3 coding sequence is TGCGCCAGCAGCTTGTATGGAAGCTCCTACAATGAGCAGTTCTTC.

The V and J genes are TRBV19 and TRBJ1-3; D is ambiguous. V lost 5 bases, J lost 0 bases, and 8 bases lay in between. The CDR3 consists of 14 residues. Germline CDR1 is LNHDA and CDR2 is SQIVND (reference sequence). This CDR3 is CASSEDNSGNTIYF. As DNA, the CDR3 is TGTGCCAGTAGTGAGGATAACTCTGGAAACACCATATATTTT.

The V and J genes are TRBV25-1 and TRBJ2-7; D gene unclear. The CDR3 is 12 amino acids. In germline, CDR1 is MGHDK, CDR2 SYGVNS. The V end lost 0 bases, the J end lost 6 bases, and 6 bases lay between the germline ends. CDR3 DNA: TGTGCCAGCAGTGAATACCCTCCCGAGCAGTACTTC. Translated: CASSEYPPEQYF.

This chain connects TRBV7-9 to TRBJ1-5, with D hard to call. Trimming cost V 5 bases and J 2 bases, with 7 bases left between them. Looked up from germline, CDR1 is SEHNR and CDR2 is FQNEAQ (reference sequence). This CDR3 has 13 residues. CDR3 in amino acids: CASSGPGNQPQHF. The CDR3 nucleotides read TGTGCCAGCAGCGGCCCAGGCAATCAGCCCCAGCATTTT.

The CDR3 coding sequence is TGTGCCAGCACCCGACAGAACACCGGGGAGCTGTTTTTT. This encodes CASTRQNTGELFF. The chain uses TRBV6-5 and TRBJ2-2, with D hard to call. CDR1 and CDR2 (germline): MNHEY, SVGAGI. Trimming removed 7 bases from V and 1 base from J, with 7 bases in between. The CDR3 has 13 amino acids.

This sequence joins TRBV20-1 and TRBJ1-4; D may be TRBD1 (6 bases). The V gene's germline CDR1 is DFQATT and CDR2 SNEGSKA (reference sequence). V lost 3 bases, J lost 2 bases, and 7 bases lay in between. CDR3 length: 13 amino acids. The CDR3 here is CSASGQTNEKLFF. Written as DNA, the CDR3 is TGCAGTGCTAGTGGACAGACTAATGAAAAACTGTTTTTT.

The chain is built from TRBV4-2 and TRBJ2-2, with D tentatively TRBD1 (6 bases). V shed 1 base and J shed 1 base, with 10 bases lying between them. The CDR3 has 16 residues. Germline CDR1 is LGHNA and CDR2 is YNFKEQ. The CDR3 here is CASSQVTGENTGELFF. CDR3 nucleotides: TGTGCCAGCAGCCAAGTGACAGGAGAGAACACCGGGGAGCTGTTTTTT.

The gene calls are TRBV29-1 and TRBJ1-2; D gene uncertain. Germline V gene lookup returns CDR1 SQVTM and CDR2 ANQGSEA. V shed 6 bases and J shed 6 bases, with 17 bases lying between them. The CDR3 has 13 amino acids. CDR3 in amino acids: CSVPSQDVHGYTF. In nucleotides, the CDR3 is TGCAGCGTCCCCAGCCAGGACGTCCATGGCTACACCTTC. The full variable domain, completed using reference TRBV29-1 and TRBJ1-2, is SAVISQKPSRDICQRGTSLTIQCQVDSQVTMMFWYRQQPGQSLTLIATANQGSEATYESGFVIDKFPISRPNLTFSTLTVSNMSPEDSSIYLCSVPSQDVHGYTFGSGTRLTVV.

This chain connects TRBV24-1 to TRBJ2-4; TRBD1 matches at 10 bases. Trimming cost V 3 bases and J 7 bases; bases outside gene matches: 14. Germline V lookup: CDR1 KGHDR, CDR2 SFDVKD. The CDR3 has 18 residues. The CDR3 DNA reads as TGTGCCACCAGTGATACAACCCATCGGGACAGGGGATTGAACATTCAGTACTTC. Translation: CATSDTTHRDRGLNIQYF.

This rearrangement joins TRBV9 to TRBJ1-1; perhaps TRBD1 as D (6 bases). CDR3 length: 15 residues. Germline V gene sequence: CDR1 SGDLS, CDR2 YYNGEE. V was clipped by 3 bases and J by 3 bases, with 15 bases between them. CDR3 nucleotide sequence: TGTGCCAGCAGCGCACATAGGGGGTTGGACACTGAAGCTTTCTTT. Amino acid sequence: CASSAHRGLDTEAFF.

The chain joins TRBV7-9 to TRBJ1-1, with 9 nucleotides matching TRBD1. The CDR3 consists of 15 residues. V shed 5 bases, J shed 4 bases, and the junction held 8 bases outside the gene matches. The V gene's germline CDR1 is SEHNR and CDR2 FQNEAQ (reference sequence). In DNA form, the CDR3 reads TGTGCCAGCAGCCCCGGGACAGGGAGCCCCACTGAAGCTTTCTTT. This translates into CASSPGTGSPTEAFF.

The J gene is TRBJ1-4, the V gene TRBV20-1; D gene ambiguous. V was clipped by 3 bases and J by 5 bases, with 4 bases between them. Germline V gene data show CDR1 as DFQATT and CDR2 as SNEGSKA (reference sequence). The CDR3 runs 11 residues. The CDR3 coding sequence is TGCAGTGCTAGCCAGAATGAAAAACTGTTTTTT. It encodes CSASQNEKLFF.

J is TRBJ2-7 and V is TRBV28, with D possibly TRBD2 on 5 matching bases. The CDR3 has 14 amino acids. CDR1 is MDHEN, CDR2 SYDVKM, per germline. Trimming removed 5 bases at V and 1 base at J, with 12 bases between. In DNA form, the CDR3 reads TGTGCCAGCAGTCCCCCCACTAGATCCTACGAGCAGTACTTC. Encoded protein: CASSPPTRSYEQYF. Drawing the rest from reference TRBV28 and TRBJ2-7, the complete variable domain is DVKVTQSSRYLVKRTGEKVFLECVQDMDHENMFWYRQDPGLGLRLIYFSYDVKMKEKGDIPEGYSVSREKKERFSLILESASTNQTSMYLCASSPPTRSYEQYFGPGTRLTVT.

V and J are TRBV6-1 and TRBJ1-1; 8 bases map to TRBD1. V shed 5 bases, J shed 4 bases, and the junction held 6 bases outside the gene matches. The CDR3 runs to 14 residues. Germline V lookup: CDR1 MNHNS, CDR2 SASEGT. The CDR3 bases are TGTGCCAGCAGTTCAGGACAGGGTGGCACTGAAGCTTTCTTT. It encodes CASSSGQGGTEAFF.

The chain employs TRBV2 and TRBJ2-3; TRBD2 agrees at 9 bases. CDR1 and CDR2 from the germline V gene are SNHLY and FYNNEI. This CDR3 has 15 residues. V dropped 4 bases and J dropped 1; count of bases not matched to a gene: 3. This CDR3 is CASSVAGAGTDTQYF. Here the CDR3 DNA reads TGTGCCAGCAGTGTAGCGGGAGCGGGCACAGATACGCAGTATTTT.

CDR3 sequence (DNA): TGTGCCAGCAGCCAAGATAGGGGCACGGGCAATGAAAAACTGTTTTTT. This translates into CASSQDRGTGNEKLFF. This rearrangement joins TRBV3-1 (or the pseudogene TRBV3-2) to TRBJ1-4; a possible D gene is TRBD1 (5 bases). Germline V lookup: CDR1 LGHDT, CDR2 YNNKEL (reference sequence). The CDR3 runs to 16 residues. V shed 0 bases and J shed 5 bases, with 13 bases lying between them.

The chain recombines TRBV19 with TRBJ1-5; the D is unclear. Germline CDR1 LNHDA, CDR2 SQIVND (reference sequence). The CDR3 has 19 amino acids. V lost 4 bases to trimming and J lost 0 bases, with 22 bases between them. The CDR3 region has the DNA TGTGCCAGTAGTACAGATAGCAGGAGAGGAAACTATAGCAATCAGCCCCAGCATTTT. Protein: CASSTDSRRGNYSNQPQHF.

The J gene is TRBJ2-1, the V gene TRBV5-1; no clear D. V was clipped by 2 bases and J by 5 bases, with 8 bases between them. Germline V lookup: CDR1 SGHRS, CDR2 YFSETQ. The CDR3 loop spans 13 amino acids. The chain's CDR3 is CASSFGANNEQFF. The CDR3 DNA follows: TGCGCCAGCAGCTTCGGCGCTAACAATGAGCAGTTCTTC.

The CDR3: CASSLSRASTGETQYF. As DNA, the CDR3 is TGCGCCAGCAGCTTGAGTAGGGCTTCGACGGGGGAGACCCAGTACTTC. The V call is TRBV5-1, the J call TRBJ2-5; TRBD2 is a possible D gene (5 bases). The V end lost 1 base, the J end lost 5 bases, and 18 bases lay between the germline ends. Germline V lookup: CDR1 SGHRS, CDR2 YFSETQ. This CDR3 is built from 16 residues.

This chain uses TRBV27 with TRBJ1-1; TRBD1 agrees at 7 bases. The CDR3 length is 15 residues. J gave up 6 bases and V 4 bases, and 11 bases lay outside the gene matches. The germline V gene encodes CDR1 MNHEY and CDR2 SMNVEV (reference sequence). DNA for the CDR3: TGTGCCAGCAGTTACCGACAGGGAGGGACCTCTGAAGCTTTCTTT. It is translated as CASSYRQGGTSEAFF.

The chain recombines TRBV28 with TRBJ1-2, with 11 bases aligning to TRBD1. Germline trimming cut 3 bases from V and 8 bases from J; bases unmatched to any gene: 5. This CDR3 has 14 amino acids. The germline gives CDR1 MDHEN, CDR2 SYDVKM. For the CDR3, the DNA is TGTGCCAGCAGTTTGACCGGGACAGGGGGAGGCTACACCTTC. Translating it yields CASSLTGTGGGYTF.

The chain has TRBV10-3 and TRBJ1-1; 7 nucleotides match TRBD1. In germline, CDR1 is ENHRY, CDR2 SYGVKD. CDR3 length: 14 residues. V dropped 4 bases and J dropped 2; count of bases not matched to a gene: 4. The CDR3 loop is CAISGRTGNTEAFF. The CDR3 DNA reads as TGTGCCATCAGTGGTCGGACAGGCAACACTGAAGCTTTCTTT.

V is TRBV9 and J is TRBJ2-5; D ambiguous. The CDR3 runs 14 residues. Germline lookup yields CDR1 SGDLS and CDR2 YYNGEE. V shed 4 bases and J shed 5 bases, with 15 bases lying between them. Here the CDR3 reads CASSSTGMAETQYF. CDR3 DNA: TGTGCCAGCAGCTCCACCGGCATGGCTGAGACCCAGTACTTC.

V gene TRBV2 combines with J gene TRBJ1-4, with unresolved D. V gave up 7 bases and J gave up 0 bases, with 9 bases separating them. The CDR3 runs to 14 residues. Germline CDR1 SNHLY, CDR2 FYNNEI. The CDR3 is CASKGGSTNEKLFF. The CDR3 DNA reads TGTGCCAGCAAGGGAGGATCAACTAATGAAAAACTGTTTTTT. The full variable domain, rest sourced from reference TRBV2 and TRBJ1-4, is EPEVTQTPSHQVTQMGQEVILRCVPISNHLYFYWYRQILGQKVEFLVSFYNNEISEKSEIFDDQFSVERPDGSNFTLKIRSTKLEDSAMYFCASKGGSTNEKLFFGSGTQLSVL.

This chain uses TRBV9 with TRBJ2-3; D is uncertain. Trimming removed 1 base from V and 0 bases from J, with 12 bases in between. Germline loops: CDR1 SGDLS, CDR2 YYNGEE. The CDR3 loop spans 16 amino acids. The CDR3, as DNA: TGTGCCAGCAGCGTAACGTCTGGCGTTAGCACAGATACGCAGTATTTT. This sequence encodes CASSVTSGVSTDTQYF.

The J gene is TRBJ2-1, the V gene TRBV28; D may be TRBD1 or TRBD2 (6 bases each). Germline loops: CDR1 MDHEN, CDR2 SYDVKM. V was shortened by 2 bases and J by 14 bases, with 16 bases between the two germline ends. The CDR3 spans 13 residues. CDR3 residues: CASSLGGRLEKFF. CDR3 nucleotide sequence: TGTGCCAGCAGTTTAGGGGGGCGCTTAGAGAAGTTCTTC. Using reference TRBV28 and TRBJ2-1 for the parts outside the CDR3, the full variable domain is DVKVTQSSRYLVKRTGEKVFLECVQDMDHENMFWYRQDPGLGLRLIYFSYDVKMKEKGDIPEGYSVSREKKERFSLILESASTNQTSMYLCASSLGGRLEKFFGPGTRLTVL.

This clone was detected only once. This sequence joins TRBV5-1 and TRBJ2-7; 11 nucleotides agree with TRBD1. Trimming at V came to 6 bases and at J to 7 bases, leaving 12 bases not matched to a gene. This CDR3 is 15 amino acids long. Germline V lookup: CDR1 SGHRS, CDR2 YFSETQ. This chain's CDR3 is CASTPGTGGSWEQYF. Here the CDR3 DNA reads TGCGCCAGCACCCCCGGGACAGGGGGTAGTTGGGAGCAGTACTTC.